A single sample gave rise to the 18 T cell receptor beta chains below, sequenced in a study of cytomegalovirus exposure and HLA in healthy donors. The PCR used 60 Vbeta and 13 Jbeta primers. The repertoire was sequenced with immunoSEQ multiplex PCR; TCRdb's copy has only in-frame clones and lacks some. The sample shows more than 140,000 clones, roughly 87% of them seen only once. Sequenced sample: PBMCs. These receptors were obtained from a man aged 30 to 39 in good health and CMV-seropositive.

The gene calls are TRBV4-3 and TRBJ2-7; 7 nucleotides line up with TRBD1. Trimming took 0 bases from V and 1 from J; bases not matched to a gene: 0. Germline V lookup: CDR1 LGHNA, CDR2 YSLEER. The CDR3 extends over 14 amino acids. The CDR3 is CASSQEQGSYEQYF. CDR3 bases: TGCGCCAGCAGCCAAGAACAGGGGTCCTACGAGCAGTACTTC.

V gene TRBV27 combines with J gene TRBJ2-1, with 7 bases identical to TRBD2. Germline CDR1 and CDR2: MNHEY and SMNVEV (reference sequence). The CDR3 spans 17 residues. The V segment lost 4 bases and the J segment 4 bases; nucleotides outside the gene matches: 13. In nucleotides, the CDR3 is TGTGCCAGCAGTTCCCCCTCCCTAGCGGATAAATACAATGAGCAGTTCTTC. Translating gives CASSSPSLADKYNEQFF.

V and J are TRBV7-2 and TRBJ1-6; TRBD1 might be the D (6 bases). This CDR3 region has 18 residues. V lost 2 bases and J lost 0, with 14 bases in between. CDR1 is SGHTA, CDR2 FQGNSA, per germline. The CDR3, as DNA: TGTGCCAGCAGCTTACGGAAGGGGGTTAGCTCCTATAATTCACCCCTCCACTTT. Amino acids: CASSLRKGVSSYNSPLHF.

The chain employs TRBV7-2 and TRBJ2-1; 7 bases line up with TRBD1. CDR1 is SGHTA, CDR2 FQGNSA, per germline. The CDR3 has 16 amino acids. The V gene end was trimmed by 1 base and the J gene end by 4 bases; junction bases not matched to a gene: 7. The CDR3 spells CASSLGGDRHYNEQFF. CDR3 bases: TGTGCCAGCAGCTTAGGTGGGGACAGACATTACAATGAGCAGTTCTTC.

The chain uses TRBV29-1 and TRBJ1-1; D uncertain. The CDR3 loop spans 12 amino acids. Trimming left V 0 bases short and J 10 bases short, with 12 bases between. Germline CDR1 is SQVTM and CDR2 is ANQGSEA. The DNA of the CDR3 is TGCAGCGTTGAAGATAGGAGGGTCGGAGCTTTCTTT. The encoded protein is CSVEDRRVGAFF.

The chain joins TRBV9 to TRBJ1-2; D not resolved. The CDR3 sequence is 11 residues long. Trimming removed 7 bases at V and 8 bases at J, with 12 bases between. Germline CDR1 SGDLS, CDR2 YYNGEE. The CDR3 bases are TGTGCCAGCGGTGAAGAGGCGGGCTACACCTTC. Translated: CASGEEAGYTF.

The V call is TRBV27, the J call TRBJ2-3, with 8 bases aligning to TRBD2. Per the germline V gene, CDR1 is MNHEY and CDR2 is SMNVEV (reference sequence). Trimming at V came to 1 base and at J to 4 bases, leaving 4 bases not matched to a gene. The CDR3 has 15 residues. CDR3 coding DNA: TGTGCCAGCAGTTTATGGACTAGCAGCCCAGATACGCAGTATTTT. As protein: CASSLWTSSPDTQYF.

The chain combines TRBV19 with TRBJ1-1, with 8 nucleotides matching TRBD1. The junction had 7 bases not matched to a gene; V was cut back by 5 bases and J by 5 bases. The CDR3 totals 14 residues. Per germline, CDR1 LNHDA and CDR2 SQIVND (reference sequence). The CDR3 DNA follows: TGTGCCAGTAGTTTTAACAGGGGGAGGACTGAAGCTTTCTTT. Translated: CASSFNRGRTEAFF.

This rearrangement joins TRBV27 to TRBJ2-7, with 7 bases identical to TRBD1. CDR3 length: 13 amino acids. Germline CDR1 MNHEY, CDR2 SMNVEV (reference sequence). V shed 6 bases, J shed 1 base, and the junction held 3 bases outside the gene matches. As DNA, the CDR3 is TGTGCCAGCAGCCTGGGACAGTCCTACGAGCAGTACTTC. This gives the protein CASSLGQSYEQYF.

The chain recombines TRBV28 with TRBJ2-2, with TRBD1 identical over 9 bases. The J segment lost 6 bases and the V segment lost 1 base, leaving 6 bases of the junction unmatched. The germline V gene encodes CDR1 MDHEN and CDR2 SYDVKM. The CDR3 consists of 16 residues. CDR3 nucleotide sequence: TGTGCCAGCAGTTTATCCGGACAGGGGTTGGCCGGGGAGCTGTTTTTT. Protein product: CASSLSGQGLAGELFF.

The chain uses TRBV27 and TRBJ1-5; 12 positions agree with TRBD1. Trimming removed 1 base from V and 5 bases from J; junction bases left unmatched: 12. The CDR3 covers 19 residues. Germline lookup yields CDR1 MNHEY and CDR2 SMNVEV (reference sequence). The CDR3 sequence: CASSLFRGPGQGAYQPQHF. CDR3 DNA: TGTGCCAGCAGTTTATTTCGGGGTCCGGGACAGGGGGCTTATCAGCCCCAGCATTTT.

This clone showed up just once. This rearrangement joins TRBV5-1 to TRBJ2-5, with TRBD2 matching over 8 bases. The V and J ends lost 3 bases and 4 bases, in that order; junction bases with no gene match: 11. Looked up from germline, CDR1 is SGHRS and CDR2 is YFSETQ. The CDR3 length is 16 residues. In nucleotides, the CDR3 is TGCGCCAGCAGCTCCGTACTCTTAGCGGGATCAGAGACCCAGTACTTC. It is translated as CASSSVLLAGSETQYF.

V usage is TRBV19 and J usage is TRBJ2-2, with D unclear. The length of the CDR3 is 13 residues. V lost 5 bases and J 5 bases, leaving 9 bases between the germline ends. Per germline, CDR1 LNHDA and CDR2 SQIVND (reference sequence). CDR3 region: CASSGPNTGELFF. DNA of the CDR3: TGTGCCAGTAGTGGGCCTAATACCGGGGAGCTGTTTTTT.

The CDR3, as DNA: TGTGCCAGCTCACCACCCGCAGGTCCAGGGAGCAATCAGCCCCAGCATTTT. Residues: CASSPPAGPGSNQPQHF. The V call is TRBV18, the J call TRBJ1-5; the D gene is possibly TRBD1 (5 bases). The V end was cut by 0 bases, the J end by 1 base, with 13 bases between. Germline V CDR1 and CDR2: KGHSH, LQKENI. This CDR3 is built from 17 residues.

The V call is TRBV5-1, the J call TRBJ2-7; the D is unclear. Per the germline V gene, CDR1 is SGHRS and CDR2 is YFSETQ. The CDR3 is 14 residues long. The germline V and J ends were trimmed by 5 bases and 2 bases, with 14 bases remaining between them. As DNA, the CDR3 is TGCGCCAGCAGTAAACAGCCTACAGCCTACGAGCAGTACTTC. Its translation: CASSKQPTAYEQYF.

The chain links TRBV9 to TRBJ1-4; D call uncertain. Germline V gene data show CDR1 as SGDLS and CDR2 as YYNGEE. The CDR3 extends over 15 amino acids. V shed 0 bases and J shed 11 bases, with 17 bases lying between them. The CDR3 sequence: CASSVGGPSGEKLFF. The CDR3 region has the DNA TGTGCCAGCAGCGTAGGCGGGCCCTCGGGTGAGAAACTGTTTTTT.

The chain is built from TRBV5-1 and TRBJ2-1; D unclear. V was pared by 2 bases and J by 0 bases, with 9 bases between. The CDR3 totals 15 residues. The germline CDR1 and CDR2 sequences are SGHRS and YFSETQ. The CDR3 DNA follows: TGCGCCAGCAGCTTTTCGAAGAGCTCCTACAATGAGCAGTTCTTC. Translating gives CASSFSKSSYNEQFF.

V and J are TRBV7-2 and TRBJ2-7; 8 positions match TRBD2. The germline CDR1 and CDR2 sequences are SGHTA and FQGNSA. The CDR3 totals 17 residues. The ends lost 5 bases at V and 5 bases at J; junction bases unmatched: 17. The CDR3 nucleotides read TGTGCCAGCAGCCAGCCCCCTGGGGGCGGGGGGTTCCACGAGCAGTACTTC. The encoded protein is CASSQPPGGGGFHEQYF.